The following is a TCR beta chain sequence with its context. The clone's antigen remains unknown. Base quality data are lacking; no much larger clone is found one base away. This CDR3 is also generated by other DNA sequences in the sample. This sample is part of a study of cytomegalovirus exposure and HLA in healthy donors (TCRdb year 2017). For the study in its entirety: In an earlier analysis of about 560 of the donors, 276 Gb of sequence data and 90 million to 120 million unique TCR beta sequences from 150 million to 200 million T cells were reported. Class I and class II HLA loci were covered by the typing at four-digit resolution. To predict cytomegalovirus infection status, the study brought together high-throughput TCR immunosequencing, statistical association of individual TCRs with disease status, and machine learning. In the later analysis, no new phenotypic data were used to find candidate immune exposures; instead, reliance was placed on TCR beta sequences and their occurrence across donors. A handful of DR-DQ haplotypes were handled as single units for association and clustering because linkage in the cohort was strong. The genetic ancestry cluster associated with self-reported Caucasian donors included roughly four fifths of the approximately 430 genotyped donors. In addition to the first cohort of roughly 700 subjects, a separate validation cohort of 100 to 150 different subjects was used. An earlier analysis of 587 of the donors used high-throughput TCR beta sequencing to judge whether each TCR beta V gene segment behaved as functional or pseudogenic. The number of typed donors differed by locus: about 629-630 for A, B, C, DRB1 and DQB1; some 500 for DQA1; approximately 600 for DPA1; and some 430 for DPB1. A later analysis re-examined previously published TCR beta repertoires from over 500 donors and added high-resolution HLA genotyping to investigate patterns of TCR occurrence. An early release that covered fewer than 750 HLA-typed donors contained about 300 gigabases of sequencing data and about 84 million unique TCR sequences. Donor age, sex, ethnicity and CMV serostatus were compiled together with the repertoire data. All discovery cohort repertoires had been generated using a single sequencing platform. The study was designed to test whether signatures of past pathogen exposure could be identified by cataloging public T cell receptors. The T cell repertoires of around 730 subjects were profiled by immunosequencing and related to cytomegalovirus serostatus. Among almost 400 genotyped donors of the cohort, an average of about 240,000 unique TCR beta nucleotide sequences were sequenced per donor, around a sixth of them non-productive. In a later genetic analysis, genome-wide SNP genotypes for 398 of the 666 donors were used, and that subset was treated as a discovery cohort. The paper as a whole reports these results and caveats: For the cohort, immune exposure information was limited to CMV serostatus. A total of about 180 TCR beta chains were listed by the study as associated with cytomegalovirus. In a later genetic analysis, fewer N-insertions in productive TCRs were reported among donors in an Asian-associated ancestry cluster than the roughly 700-donor mean. A further reported finding was that TCR beta sequences accurately predicted the HLA-A and HLA-B alleles for most subjects in the first cohort. The authors suggested that the approach could potentially be generalized to other disease states and immunological phenotypes. Linkage disequilibrium might explain the correlated functional status among segregating V segments, but an unknown experimental factor could not be ruled out. In a later analysis, the rate of TCR association differed among HLA loci, with DRB1 alleles having the most associated TCRs and HLA-C alleles having the fewest. While some public TCRs were present in many individuals, most TCR sequences turned up only very rarely across donors. The classifier was reported to diagnose cytomegalovirus status with high specificity and sensitivity in both the original and validation cohorts. A group of highly shared sequence variants was considered likely to be a technical artifact of the sequencing pipeline. Assigning TCR associations to individual alleles was difficult when HLA alleles, especially DR and DQ, strongly co-occurred. A few of the identified cytomegalovirus-associated TCR beta chains were confirmed in vitro to be specific for cytomegalovirus antigens. In a later analysis, more than 15,000 TCR beta sequences were associated with specific HLA alleles at a false discovery rate of 0.05. The presence/absence analyses assumed that sequencing depth was roughly uniform across donors, and that assumption may not be true. Some IMGT-functional V segments, including TRBV6-2 and TRBV6-3, could not be distinguished by the 87-base-pair reads and were therefore excluded. Seventeen rarely observed V segments, including chromosome 9 orphons, were excluded from the earlier analysis of several hundred of the donors because counts were too low. HLA typing was unavailable for some donors at each locus, so association tests used only the typed subset. A later genetic analysis associated a missense DCLRE1C variant with V-gene and J-gene trimming of TCR beta chains, and an independent cohort replicated the association. According to a later analysis, most CMV-associated TCR beta chains appeared to be HLA-restricted, and the HLA associations seemed to be driven largely by CMV exposure. The cohort was sequenced for TCR beta chains only, and without alpha or paired-chain data the features that could be detected were limited. Broadly in line with IMGT annotations, most TCR beta V segments showed up in productive rearrangements about 87% or about 30% of the time in an earlier analysis of approximately 600 of the donors. A later analysis found that HLA-associated TCR beta chains were more clonally expanded and had lower generation probabilities than equally common non-associated chains. According to a later analysis, parvovirus B19, influenza, CMV and Epstein-Barr virus appeared linked to several top co-occurrence clusters.

According to the germline V gene, CDR1 reads MNHEY and CDR2 reads SVGAGI. V and J are truncated by 3 bases and 3 bases respectively, leaving an intervening sequence of 8 bases. Counted from cysteine to phenylalanine, this CDR3 has 13 amino acids. The sequence is cut down to CDR3 DNA, 39 bases in frame from base 1. The cohort comprised hundreds of healthy bone marrow donors. At the time of sampling, every cohort member was nominally healthy, though immune exposures that went unrecorded were likely present. The donor was CMV seropositive and was included in the group of 250 to 300 seropositive cohort members. A peripheral blood sample was collected from each donor, and TCR beta sequencing was performed on peripheral blood mononuclear cells. Genomic DNA extraction from the blood cell samples was performed with the Qiagen DNeasy Blood Extraction Kit. The library was made by the immunoSEQ multiplex PCR assay. A mixture of 60 forward primers for TCR Vbeta segments and 13 reverse primers for TCR Jbeta segments was used in the multiplex PCR. Amplification of the CDR3 region of rearranged TCR beta genes was performed with a multiplex PCR assay on genomic DNA. The Illumina HiSeq System was used to sequence the amplified TCR beta libraries as 87-base-pair reads. The original methods were these. In a later analysis, some 80 million unique TCR beta chains were counted across the roughly 610 repertoires, and roughly 9.9 million of these chains were shared by at least two donors. A nearest-neighbor algorithm error-corrected the raw reads and collapsed the reads into unique sequences, merging closely related sequences to remove PCR and sequencing errors. To assign V, D and J gene segments, CDR3 sequences were aligned to IMGT reference sequences. Each retained sequence needed at least a six-nucleotide match to both a V gene segment and a J gene segment. Rearrangements were called productive when the CDR3 lacked stop codons and stayed in frame with V and J; all others were non-productive. Following IMGT convention, CDR3 was defined as the stretch from the second conserved V-encoded cysteine to the conserved J-encoded phenylalanine. The earlier analysis of 550 to 650 of the donors excluded any sequence lacking an unambiguous match to a single V gene segment. An earlier analysis of 587 of the donors classified V segments as functional when productive rearrangements were above 56.7% and as segregating when the standard deviation between donors was above 5%. A statistical classification framework was developed to diagnose cytomegalovirus status using the catalog of TCR beta chain sequences. A later analysis assigned V and J genes by comparing TCR nucleotide sequences with IMGT/GENE-DB human TR gene sequences. Using the TCRdist pipeline, a later analysis assigned CDR3 sequences along with most-parsimonious VDJ recombination scenarios. In a later analysis, each TCR beta chain was defined by its CDR3 amino acid sequence together with its V-gene family, and reads without a unique V-gene family were excluded. In a later analysis, approximately 590 highly shared, low-generation-probability nucleotide sequences were removed to address suspected cross-contamination and a sequencing artifact. A later analysis calculated a clonal expansion index for each public chain from normalized within-repertoire ranks of inferred template counts. In a later analysis, generation probabilities were computed with a VDJ recombination model fitted to out-of-frame rearrangements, and the resulting probabilities were checked against IGoR. In a later analysis, TCR-TCR, TCR-HLA and TCR-CMV co-occurrence was scored with hypergeometric tests, and a repertoire-size bias correction was applied to TCR pairs. In a later analysis, false discovery rates were estimated by permuting HLA or CMV assignments 20 times. In a later analysis, co-occurring TCRs were grouped using DBSCAN, with TCRdist sequence similarity added in when clustering inside HLA-allele-positive subsets. For co-occurrence clustering, repertoires with fewer than 30,000 or more than 120,000 public chains were excluded, along with a handful of repertoires with anomalous nucleotide sharing. The source is immuneACCESS, and TCRdb retained only in-frame sequences with V and J called. Part of the clones is not carried over; for the studies checked, unresolved V genes explain less than half of this, and the remainder is unexplained. Clone size and V and J calls were adopted from that table, with D and trimming inferred from the DNA. A total of fewer than 250,000 clones appear in this sample, over 70% of them only once. The top ten clones comprise approximately 3.1% of the sample.

The rearranged chain carries TRBV6-5 and TRBJ1-2; the D gene is possibly TRBD1, with 6 bases matching. The source material was PBMCs. The sequence came from a woman aged 25-40 years in good health and CMV-seropositive. The CDR3: CASSYGGDYGYTF. The DNA is TGTGCCAGCAGTTATGGGGGCGACTATGGCTACACCTTC.